This TCR beta chain was captured by sequencing in a study of shared clonotypes between healthy human individuals. The data were produced by immunoSEQ multiplex PCR, yet TCRdb's version contains in-frame clones alone and is incomplete. The data hold 450,000 to 500,000 clones, with 70% to 85% observed a single time. The CDR3 runs 18 residues. Germline-derived CDR1 and CDR2 are MNHEY and SMNVEV (reference sequence). Germline trimming cut 3 bases from V and 0 bases from J; bases unmatched to any gene: 2. The rearrangement joins TRBV27 to TRBJ2-1; 16 nucleotides agree with TRBD2. This TCR came from a woman between 35 and 50 years old in good health. Some clones in this sample may be carry-over from other donors' samples. Sequencing used PBMCs. The CDR3 is CASSFGTSGRVSYNEQFF. CDR3 nucleotides: TGTGCCAGCAGTTTCGGGACTAGCGGGAGGGTCTCCTACAATGAGCAGTTCTTC.